The clone carrying this T cell receptor (beta chain) was observed once. As handled by the study authors: Reference gene primer amplification gave estimated nucleated cell counts. Here immunoSEQ multiplex PCR was the method, and the copy in TCRdb shows in-frame clones only, minus some. V and J calls and clone size come straight from that table; D and trimming were deduced from the DNA. This sample has 150,000 to 200,000 clones, with just under 90% found just once. This specimen comes from a study of blood T cell repertoires in COVID-19. Study-wide background: Acute-phase and convalescent COVID-19 samples originated in the United States, Italy and Spain. Nucleic acid was either cDNA or gDNA, and it came from T cells, B-cell-depleted T cells, or PBMCs.

In germline, CDR1 is MNHEY, CDR2 SVGAGI. V lost 0 bases, J lost 5 bases, and 10 bases lay in between. This CDR3 is built from 14 residues. The receptor comes from a man in his late teens or twenties with active or convalescent COVID-19. The specimen sequenced was peripheral blood. This chain joins TRBV6-5 and TRBJ1-1; D unclear. DNA for the CDR3: TGTGCCAGCAGTTACTCGGAGGGAGTTACTGAAGCTTTCTTT. Translation gives CASSYSEGVTEAFF.